Sequencing of this T cell receptor beta chain was carried out in a study of OX40 agonist ivuxolimab in advanced cancers. Study as a whole: Ivuxolimab, an agonistic anti-OX40 (CD134) antibody, was given to patients. Study results and caveats: At 0.1 to 3.0 mg/kg and by week 6, CD4+ and CD8+ T cells in the blood had expanded clonally. The work left the antigen specificity of expanded peripheral T cells undetermined.

Generated by immunoSEQ multiplex PCR, the TCRdb table keeps only in-frame clones and is missing some. The sample contains more than 80,000 clones, around 90% of which appear only once. Remarks on this clone: The antigen remains unidentified.

CDR1 and CDR2 (germline): SGHDT, YYEEEE. This CDR3 spans 15 amino acids. Unmatched junction bases numbered 5, after V lost 4 bases and J lost 5 bases. The specimen comprised CD4+ or CD8+ T cells sorted from blood, sampled in a trial of the OX40 agonist ivuxolimab. The gene calls are TRBV5-6 and TRBJ2-7; 14 nucleotides agree with TRBD2. The receptor's source is an adult with an advanced solid tumor such as melanoma, head and neck, liver or kidney cancer. The CDR3 region is CASSLGLAGANEQYF. CDR3 DNA sequence: TGTGCCAGCAGCCTGGGACTAGCGGGGGCTAACGAGCAGTACTTC.